Listed here are 4 T cell receptor beta chains from one sample, sequenced in a study of technical replicates of blood from a handful of donors. Produced via immunoSEQ multiplex PCR; TCRdb's table is partial and in-frame only. The table has 81,000 or so clones, around 96% seen once; the top ten hold about 0.2%. Sequencing was carried out using T cells isolated from PBMCs. The receptors were sampled from a human donor in good health.

The J gene is TRBJ1-2, the V gene TRBV4-2; 7 bases line up with TRBD1. From germline, CDR1 is LGHNA and CDR2 YNFKEQ. With V trimmed by 3 bases and J by 7 bases, 14 bases remained unmatched. The CDR3 sequence is 16 residues long. CDR3 amino acids: CASSQKERDSVAGYTF. The CDR3 DNA follows: TGTGCCAGCAGCCAGAAAGAACGGGACAGCGTGGCTGGCTACACCTTC.

A word on this clone: This sample includes further DNA sequences coding for the same CDR3. CDR3 DNA sequence: TGCGCCAGCAGCCCACAGGGTGTAAATCAGCCCCAGCATTTT. As protein: CASSPQGVNQPQHF. The V gene is TRBV5-1, the J gene TRBJ1-5; D might be TRBD1 (6 bases). The CDR3 loop spans 14 amino acids. The germline V and J ends were trimmed by 4 bases and 4 bases, with 12 bases remaining between them. Germline V lookup: CDR1 SGHRS, CDR2 YFSETQ. Variable domain in full (rest from reference TRBV5-1 and TRBJ1-5): KAGVTQTPRYLIKTRGQQVTLSCSPISGHRSVSWYQQTPGQGLQFLFEYFSETQRNKGNFPGRFSGRQFSNSRSEMNVSTLELGDSALYLCASSPQGVNQPQHFGDGTRLSIL.

This rearrangement joins TRBV21-1 to TRBJ1-2; no DNA check was done on the table's D call, TRBD1. TRBV21-1 is deemed a pseudogene. This CDR3 has 16 amino acids. CDR3 amino acids: CASSKGTPGTNYGYTF. CDR3 DNA: TGTGCCAGCAGCAAAGGAACCCCAGGTACTAACTATGGCTACACCTTC.

Here the CDR3 DNA reads TGCAGCGTTTTTCCTAGCGGGAATTACAATGAGCAGTTCTTC. Protein: CSVFPSGNYNEQFF. The chain is built from TRBV29-1 and TRBJ2-1; TRBD2 matches at 9 bases. Germline CDR1 reads SQVTM; CDR2 reads ANQGSEA. The CDR3 is made up of 14 amino acids. J gave up 4 bases and V 5 bases, and 6 bases lay outside the gene matches.